The TCR beta chain under discussion was sequenced for a study of CXCR3-negative and CXCR3-positive naive CD8 T cells. General observations from the study: More hydrophobic TRB CDR3s occurred in CXCR3-positive than in CXCR3-negative naive cells.

Each TRB cDNA library was prepared by 5' RACE (with UMI labels). TCRdb re-called the 5' RACE reads; every CDR3 protein appears as one record, without DNA. This sample contains 120,000 to 150,000 distinct CDR3 sequences. Regarding this clonotype: Its antigen remains unknown.

Per the germline V gene, CDR1 is MDHEN and CDR2 is SYDVKM. The CDR3 length is 14 residues. Cells that were CD45RO-CCR7+CD27+CD95- constituted naive CD8+ T cells. The V gene is TRBV28, the J gene TRBJ2-7; the TRBD1 assignment by TCRdb is unverifiable without DNA. Sequenced material: naive CXCR3+ CD8+ T cells from blood. Regarding subset: CD45RO-CCR7+CD27+CD95- naive CD8+ T cells expressing CXCR3 (TNR3+). This receptor was identified in a human donor in good health. Some clones in this sample may be carry-over from other donors' samples. This CDR3 is CASSFTGGGGEQYF.